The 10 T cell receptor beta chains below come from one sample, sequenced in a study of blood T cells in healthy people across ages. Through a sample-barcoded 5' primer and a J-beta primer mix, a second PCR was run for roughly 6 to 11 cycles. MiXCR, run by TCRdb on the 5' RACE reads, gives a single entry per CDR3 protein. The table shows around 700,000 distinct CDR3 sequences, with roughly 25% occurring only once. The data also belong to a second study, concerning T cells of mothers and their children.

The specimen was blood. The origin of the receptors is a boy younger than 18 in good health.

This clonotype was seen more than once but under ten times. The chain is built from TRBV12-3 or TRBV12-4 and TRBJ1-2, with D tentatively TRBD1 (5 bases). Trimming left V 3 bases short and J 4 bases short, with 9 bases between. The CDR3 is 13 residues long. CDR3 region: CASSFQGGYGYTF. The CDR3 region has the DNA TGTGCCAGCAGTTTTCAGGGAGGCTATGGCTACACCTTC.

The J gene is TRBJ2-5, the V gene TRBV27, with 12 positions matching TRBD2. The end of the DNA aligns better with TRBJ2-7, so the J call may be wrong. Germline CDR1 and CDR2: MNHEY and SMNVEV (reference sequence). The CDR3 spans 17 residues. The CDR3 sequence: CASSFSSGRARYNEQYF. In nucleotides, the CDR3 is TGTGCCAGCAGTTTCTCTAGCGGGAGGGCCAGGTATAACGAGCAGTACTTC.

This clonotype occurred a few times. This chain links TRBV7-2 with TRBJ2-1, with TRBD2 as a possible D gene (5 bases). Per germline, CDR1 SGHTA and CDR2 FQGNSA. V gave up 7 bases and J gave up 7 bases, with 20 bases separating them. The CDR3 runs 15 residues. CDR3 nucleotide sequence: TGTGCCAGCACCTCCCTAGACCGAGCGGAGAATGAGCAGTTCTTC. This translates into CASTSLDRAENEQFF.

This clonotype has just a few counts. The CDR3 sequence: CASSQAWDTEAFF. In DNA, the CDR3 is TGCGCCAGCAGCCAAGCATGGGACACTGAAGCTTTCTTT. J is TRBJ1-1 and V is TRBV4-3, with D hard to call. Germline V gene sequence: CDR1 LGHNA, CDR2 YSLEER. Between the trimmed V and J ends, which lost 1 base and 3 bases, there was a span of 6 bases. There are 13 residues in the CDR3.

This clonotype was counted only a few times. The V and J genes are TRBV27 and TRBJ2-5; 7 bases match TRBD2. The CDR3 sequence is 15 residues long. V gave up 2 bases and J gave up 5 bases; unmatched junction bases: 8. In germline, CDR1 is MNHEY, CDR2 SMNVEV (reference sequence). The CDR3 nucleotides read TGTGCCAGCAGTTTACGGAGAGGGGAGGGGGAGACCCAGTACTTC. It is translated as CASSLRRGEGETQYF.

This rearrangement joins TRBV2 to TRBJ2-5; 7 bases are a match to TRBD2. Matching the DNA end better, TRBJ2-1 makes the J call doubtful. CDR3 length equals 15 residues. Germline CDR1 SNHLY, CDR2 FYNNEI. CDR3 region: CASKLETSSRNEQFF. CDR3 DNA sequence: TGTGCCAGTAAGTTGGAGACTAGCTCTCGGAATGAGCAGTTCTTC.

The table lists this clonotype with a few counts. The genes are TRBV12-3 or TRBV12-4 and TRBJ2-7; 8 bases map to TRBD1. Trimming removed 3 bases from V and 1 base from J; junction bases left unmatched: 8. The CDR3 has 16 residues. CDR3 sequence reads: CASSFPGQEASYEQYF. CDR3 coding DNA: TGTGCCAGCAGTTTTCCGGGACAGGAAGCTTCCTACGAGCAGTACTTC.

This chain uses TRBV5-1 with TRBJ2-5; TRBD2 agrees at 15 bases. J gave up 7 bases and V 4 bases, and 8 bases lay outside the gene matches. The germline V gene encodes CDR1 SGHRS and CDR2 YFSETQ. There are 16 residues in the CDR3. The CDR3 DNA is TGCGCCAGCAGCGGCGGGACTAGCGGGGGGTCACGGACCCAGTACTTC. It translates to CASSGGTSGGSRTQYF. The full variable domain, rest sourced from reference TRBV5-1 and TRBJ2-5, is KAGVTQTPRYLIKTRGQQVTLSCSPISGHRSVSWYQQTPGQGLQFLFEYFSETQRNKGNFPGRFSGRQFSNSRSEMNVSTLELGDSALYLCASSGGTSGGSRTQYFGPGTRLLVL.

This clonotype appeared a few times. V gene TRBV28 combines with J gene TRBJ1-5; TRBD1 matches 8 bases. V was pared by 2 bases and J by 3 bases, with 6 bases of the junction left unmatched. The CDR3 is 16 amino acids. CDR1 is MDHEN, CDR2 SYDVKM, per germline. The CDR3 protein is CASSLQGAVLNQPQHF. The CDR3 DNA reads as TGTGCCAGCAGTTTACAGGGGGCCGTTCTCAATCAGCCCCAGCATTTT.

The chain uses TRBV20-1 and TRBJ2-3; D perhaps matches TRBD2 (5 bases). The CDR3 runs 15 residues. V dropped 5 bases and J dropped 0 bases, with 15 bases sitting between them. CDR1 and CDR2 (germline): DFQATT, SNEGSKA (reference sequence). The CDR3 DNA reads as TGCAGTGCTGGAGCCCGGACTCTTAGCACAGATACGCAGTATTTT. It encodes CSAGARTLSTDTQYF.